Below are 27 T cell receptor beta chains sequenced from a single sample in a study of cytomegalovirus exposure and HLA in healthy donors. PCR used 60 Vbeta primers and 13 Jbeta primers. Produced via immunoSEQ multiplex PCR; TCRdb's table is partial and in-frame only. Of about 92,000 clones listed, nearly 70% were seen once; the top ten hold 2.5% to 3%. The sample was PBMCs. The receptor set was obtained from a man in his forties or fifties in good health and CMV-seronegative.

The rearrangement joins TRBV5-1 to TRBJ1-1; a possible D gene is TRBD1 (5 bases). CDR1 is SGHRS and CDR2 is YFSETQ in the germline V gene. V was cut by 3 bases and J by 1 base, with 13 bases left in between. This CDR3 is 15 amino acids long. The CDR3 DNA is TGCGCCAGCAGCTCGTTTCCTCAGGGGAACACTGAAGCTTTCTTT. Its translation is CASSSFPQGNTEAFF.

J is TRBJ2-1 and V is TRBV2; maybe TRBD1 (6 bases). Trimming shortened V by 0 bases and J by 7 bases, and 13 bases separated the two germline ends. From germline, CDR1 is SNHLY and CDR2 FYNNEI. CDR3 size: 15 residues. For the CDR3, the DNA is TGTGCCAGCAGTGAAGCTTGGGACAATCCAAATGAGCAGTTCTTC. Translating it yields CASSEAWDNPNEQFF.

The rearrangement uses TRBV4-3 and TRBJ2-6; TRBD1 matches at 7 bases. The trim removed 4 bases at V and 1 base at J, leaving 1 base unmatched. The germline CDR1 and CDR2 sequences are LGHNA and YSLEER. The CDR3 loop spans 15 amino acids. Written as DNA, the CDR3 is TGCGCCAGCAGCCGCAGGGGGTCTGGGGCCAACGTCCTGACTTTC. Translating gives CASSRRGSGANVLTF.

In the case of this clone: This specimen includes other DNA sequences encoding the same CDR3. The J gene is TRBJ2-7, the V gene TRBV5-8; tentatively, D is TRBD2 (7 bases). The CDR3 loop spans 15 amino acids. The V end was cut by 0 bases, the J end by 3 bases, with 13 bases between. The germline V gene has CDR1 SGHTS and CDR2 YDEGEE. The CDR3 coding sequence is TGTGCCAGCAGCTTGGCATCAGGGGAGGGCTACGAGCAGTACGTC. It yields the protein CASSLASGEGYEQYV.

The CDR3 protein is CASSPLGGWDTEAFF. CDR3 DNA: TGTGCCAGCAGCCCTCTCGGAGGGTGGGACACTGAAGCTTTCTTT. The chain combines TRBV7-9 with TRBJ1-1; D call uncertain. The CDR3 sequence is 15 residues long. CDR1 SEHNR and CDR2 FQNEAQ come from the germline V gene (reference sequence). Trimming took off 5 bases at V and 3 bases at J, with 16 bases between the two ends.

The chain joins TRBV10-3 to TRBJ1-5; 8 nucleotides line up with TRBD1. The CDR3 runs 13 residues. Germline V gene lookup returns CDR1 ENHRY and CDR2 SYGVKD. V shed 6 bases and J 6 bases; nucleotides not matched to a gene: 4. CDR3 residues: CAISYDRGQPQHF. The DNA of the CDR3 is TGTGCCATCAGCTATGACAGGGGTCAGCCCCAGCATTTT.

This sequence joins TRBV25-1 and TRBJ1-2, with a weak D call TRBD1 (6 bases). The germline gives CDR1 MGHDK, CDR2 SYGVNS. This CDR3 is 14 amino acids long. V was trimmed by 5 bases and J by 0 bases, leaving 10 bases between them. This chain's CDR3 is CASSWGLANYGYTF. Here the CDR3 DNA reads TGTGCCAGCAGTTGGGGGCTGGCTAACTATGGCTACACCTTC.

This clone has a single count. The chain links TRBV2 to TRBJ2-2; 7 nucleotides line up with TRBD1. The length of the CDR3 is 18 residues. Germline CDR1 and CDR2: SNHLY and FYNNEI. Trimming took 6 bases from V and 3 from J; bases not matched to a gene: 16. The CDR3 reads CASSVTGQIFSDTGELFF. DNA for the CDR3: TGTGCCAGCAGCGTTACGGGACAGATATTCTCGGACACCGGGGAGCTGTTTTTT.

Turning to this clone: One end of the junction fails to match germline, which may point to a read error. The V and J genes are TRBV7-3 and TRBJ2-7, with D unclear. The CDR3 has 13 residues. Per germline, CDR1 SGHTA and CDR2 FQGTGA. The CDR3 here is CASSLSPETHPSF. CDR3 coding DNA: TGTGCCAGCAGCTTATCTCCGGAGACGCATCCTAGCTTC.

The rearrangement uses TRBV7-3 and TRBJ2-7, with 7 bases fitting TRBD2. The CDR3 loop spans 15 amino acids. CDR1 and CDR2 (germline): SGHTA, FQGTGA. With 6 bases clipped from V and 1 base from J, the junction kept 9 bases outside the gene matches. CDR3 bases: TGTGCCAGCAGATATAGACTAGCCAGGTCCTACGAGCAGTACGTC. Its protein is CASRYRLARSYEQYV.

For this clone: Given the absence of the conserved phenylalanine or tryptophan at the CDR3 end, a read error is likely. The chain links TRBV29-1 to TRBJ1-5; possible D gene TRBD1, 6 bases. CDR3 size: 13 residues. The germline gives CDR1 SQVTM, CDR2 ANQGSEA. V was pared by 7 bases and J by 3 bases, with 13 bases between. CDR3 coding DNA: TGCAGCGCTCGAAGGGACACCAATCAGCCCCAGCATGTT. This translates into CSARRDTNQPQHV.

Only a few counts were recorded for this clone. The chain combines TRBV7-4 with TRBJ2-7; D is undetermined. The CDR3 contains 12 residues. Germline CDR1 SGHVT, CDR2 SQSDAQ. V lost 1 base, J lost 10 bases, and 11 bases lay in between. The CDR3 region has the DNA TGTGCCAGCAGCTTAGGTCGGCTTACACAGTACGTC. Translation: CASSLGRLTQYV.

Turning to this clone: The junction shows a germline mismatch at one end, possibly a read error. This chain connects TRBV7-7 to TRBJ2-5; 7 nucleotides agree with TRBD1. The CDR3 is made up of 13 amino acids. From germline, CDR1 is SSHAT and CDR2 FNYEAQ (reference sequence). In nucleotides, the CDR3 is TGTGCTAGCAGCTTACCAGGGGGAGAGACCCAGTACTTC. Translated: CASSLPGGETQYF.

This clone was detected only once. The gene calls are TRBV2 and TRBJ2-1, with TRBD2 identical over 7 bases. CDR3 length: 17 residues. Per germline, CDR1 SNHLY and CDR2 FYNNEI. J lost 1 base, V lost 6 bases, and 12 bases had no gene match. The CDR3 nucleotides are TGTGCCAGCAGCTACGGTGGGGCGGGGGATTCCTACAATGAGCAGTTCTTC. It specifies CASSYGGAGDSYNEQFF.

This clone came up a few times. This rearrangement joins TRBV30 to TRBJ2-3, with D perhaps matching TRBD2 (6 bases). Trimming took off 6 bases at V and 1 base at J, with 8 bases between the two ends. Looked up from germline, CDR1 is GTSNPN and CDR2 is SVGIG (reference sequence). The CDR3 contains 12 residues. CDR3 sequence (DNA): TGTGCCTGTTGCGGGGGCACAGATACGCAGTATTTT. Translation: CACCGGTDTQYF. Filled out from reference TRBV30 and TRBJ2-3, the complete variable domain reads SQTIHQWPATLVQPVGSPLSLECTVEGTSNPNLYWYRQAAGRGLQLLFYSVGIGQISSEVPQNLSASRPQDRQFILSSKKLLLSDSGFYLCACCGGTDTQYFGPGTRLTVL.

The V gene is TRBV19, the J gene TRBJ2-1, with 9 bases aligning to TRBD1. CDR3 length: 17 residues. In germline, CDR1 is LNHDA, CDR2 SQIVND (reference sequence). V gave up 5 bases and J gave up 0 bases; unmatched junction bases: 8. The DNA for the CDR3 is TGTGCCAGTAGTCAGGGACAGGGAAGGAGCTCCTACAATGAGCAGTTCTTC. It translates to CASSQGQGRSSYNEQFF.

The rearrangement uses TRBV5-1 and TRBJ1-6, with D possibly matching TRBD1 (6 bases). V gave up 0 bases and J gave up 5 bases, with 6 bases separating them. Germline V lookup: CDR1 SGHRS, CDR2 YFSETQ. CDR3 length equals 14 residues. CDR3 nucleotide sequence: TGCGCCAGCAGCTTGGGACAGGATAATTCACCCCTCCACTTT. Translating gives CASSLGQDNSPLHF.

Here the CDR3 reads CASSLAWLSGGNTGELFF. The CDR3 bases are TGTGCCAGCAGCTTAGCGTGGCTAAGCGGGGGGAACACCGGGGAGCTGTTTTTT. J is TRBJ2-2 and V is TRBV7-9, with 8 positions matching TRBD2. The junction had 7 bases not matched to a gene; V was cut back by 0 bases and J by 1 base. Germline V gene sequence: CDR1 SEHNR, CDR2 FQNEAQ (reference sequence). The CDR3 consists of 18 residues.

The chain is built from TRBV7-9 and TRBJ1-6, with D perhaps matching TRBD1 (6 bases). Germline loops: CDR1 SEHNR, CDR2 FQNEAQ (reference sequence). The V end was cut by 1 base, the J end by 8 bases, with 6 bases between. CDR3 length: 13 residues. The CDR3: CASSLGTDSPLHF. CDR3 DNA: TGTGCCAGCAGCTTAGGGACAGATTCACCCCTCCACTTT.

The chain is built from TRBV7-2 and TRBJ1-1; TRBD1 might be the D (5 bases). The V end was cut by 2 bases, the J end by 0 bases, with 7 bases between. CDR1 and CDR2 (germline): SGHTA, FQGNSA. The CDR3 length is 14 residues. In DNA form, the CDR3 reads TGTGCCAGCAGCTTAAGACAGATGAACACTGAAGCTTTCTTT. As protein: CASSLRQMNTEAFF.

V is TRBV7-2 and J is TRBJ2-1; D not certain. The CDR3 sequence is 14 residues long. Between the trimmed V and J ends, which lost 0 bases and 6 bases, there was a span of 9 bases. CDR1 is SGHTA, CDR2 FQGNSA, per germline. Written as DNA, the CDR3 is TGTGCCAGCAGCTTAGCCGCCGCGAGCAATGAGCAGTTCTTC. This sequence encodes CASSLAAASNEQFF.

This chain uses TRBV10-3 with TRBJ2-7; maybe TRBD2 (6 bases). The germline V gene encodes CDR1 ENHRY and CDR2 SYGVKD. V shed 3 bases and J shed 0 bases, with 9 bases lying between them. CDR3 length equals 14 residues. CDR3: CAISERGSSYEQYF. CDR3 DNA sequence: TGTGCCATCAGTGAACGGGGGAGCTCCTACGAGCAGTACTTC.

The chain is built from TRBV5-8 and TRBJ1-2; D gene ambiguous. The germline gives CDR1 SGHTS, CDR2 YDEGEE. This CDR3 spans 15 amino acids. V was pared by 2 bases and J by 0 bases, with 11 bases between. The CDR3 nucleotides read TGTGCCAGCAGCTTAGGAGAAGGATCTAACTATGGCTACACCTTC. Translation: CASSLGEGSNYGYTF.

This clone turned up a few times. This rearrangement joins TRBV30 to TRBJ2-5, with D possibly TRBD1 on 5 matching bases. V was shortened by 6 bases and J by 1 base, with 9 bases between the two germline ends. This CDR3 region has 12 residues. The germline V gene encodes CDR1 GTSNPN and CDR2 SVGIG (reference sequence). As DNA, the CDR3 is TGTGCCTGCTACAGGACCCAAGAGACCCAGTACTTC. It encodes CACYRTQETQYF.

The chain employs TRBV30 and TRBJ2-2; no clear D. Trimming stripped 2 bases from V and 4 bases from J, with 8 bases between. Germline V gene data show CDR1 as GTSNPN and CDR2 as SVGIG (reference sequence). The CDR3 extends over 13 amino acids. The CDR3 here is CAWSSFLTGELFF. Written as DNA, the CDR3 is TGTGCCTGGAGTTCGTTCCTCACCGGGGAGCTGTTTTTT.

The rearrangement uses TRBV28 and TRBJ1-1; no clear D gene. The CDR3 sequence is 12 residues long. The V and J ends lost 5 bases and 5 bases respectively, with 9 bases between them. Per germline, CDR1 MDHEN and CDR2 SYDVKM. In DNA form, the CDR3 reads TGTGCCAGCAGTCTCGCGGTAACTGAAGCTTTCTTT. Its translation: CASSLAVTEAFF.

This clone was detected a few times. This chain uses TRBV5-6 with TRBJ1-4, with 8 positions matching TRBD1. The CDR3 sequence is 15 residues long. Germline lookup yields CDR1 SGHDT and CDR2 YYEEEE. With 4 bases clipped from V and 7 bases from J, the junction kept 9 bases outside the gene matches. The CDR3 DNA reads as TGTGCCAGCAGCCCCGGGGCAGGGGGCAGTGAAAAACTGTTTTTT. Translating gives CASSPGAGGSEKLFF.